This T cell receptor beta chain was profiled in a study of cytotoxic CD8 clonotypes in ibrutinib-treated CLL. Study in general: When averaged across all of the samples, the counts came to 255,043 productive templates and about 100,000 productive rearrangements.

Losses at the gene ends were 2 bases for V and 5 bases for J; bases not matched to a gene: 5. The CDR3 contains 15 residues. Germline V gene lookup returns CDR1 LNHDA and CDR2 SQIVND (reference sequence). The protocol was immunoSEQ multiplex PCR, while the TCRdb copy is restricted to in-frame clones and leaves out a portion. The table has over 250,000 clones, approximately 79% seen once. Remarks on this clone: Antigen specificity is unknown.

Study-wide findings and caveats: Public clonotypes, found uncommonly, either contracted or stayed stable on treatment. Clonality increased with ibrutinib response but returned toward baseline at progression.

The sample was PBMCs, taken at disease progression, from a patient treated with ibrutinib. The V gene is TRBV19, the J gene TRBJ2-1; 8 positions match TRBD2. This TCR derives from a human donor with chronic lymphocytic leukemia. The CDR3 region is CASSIRLAGHNEQFF. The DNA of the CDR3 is TGTGCCAGTAGTATAAGGCTAGCGGGTCACAATGAGCAGTTCTTC.